This T cell receptor beta chain comes out of a study of T cell changes during pregnancy in multiple sclerosis. Here immunoSEQ multiplex PCR was the method, and the copy in TCRdb shows in-frame clones only, minus some. This sample has around 67,000 clones, with about nine tenths found just once. Germline V gene data show CDR1 as LNHDA and CDR2 as SQIVND (reference sequence). The CDR3 sequence is 16 residues long. Losses at the gene ends were 10 bases for V and 2 bases for J; bases not matched to a gene: 13. The sequence was obtained from a female donor with multiple sclerosis, enrolled in a pregnancy study. V gene TRBV19 combines with J gene TRBJ2-7; 11 nucleotides agree with TRBD2. Here the sequenced sample was peripheral blood, taken in the first trimester of pregnancy. DNA for the CDR3: TGTGCCACCGGAGATCAACTAGCGGGAGACCCCTACGAGCAGTACTTC. Its protein product is CATGDQLAGDPYEQYF.